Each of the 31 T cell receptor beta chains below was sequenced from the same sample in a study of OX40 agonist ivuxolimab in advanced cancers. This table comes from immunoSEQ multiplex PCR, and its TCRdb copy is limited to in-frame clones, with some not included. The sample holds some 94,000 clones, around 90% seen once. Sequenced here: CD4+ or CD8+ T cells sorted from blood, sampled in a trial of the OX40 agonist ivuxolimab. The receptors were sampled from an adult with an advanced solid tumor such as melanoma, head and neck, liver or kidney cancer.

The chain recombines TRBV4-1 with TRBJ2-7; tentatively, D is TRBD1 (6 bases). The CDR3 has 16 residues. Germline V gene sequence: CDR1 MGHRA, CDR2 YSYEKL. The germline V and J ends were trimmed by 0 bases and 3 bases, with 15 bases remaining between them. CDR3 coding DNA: TGCGCCAGCAGCCAAGAAGCTCGGCCGGGACACTACGAGCAGTACTTC. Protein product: CASSQEARPGHYEQYF.

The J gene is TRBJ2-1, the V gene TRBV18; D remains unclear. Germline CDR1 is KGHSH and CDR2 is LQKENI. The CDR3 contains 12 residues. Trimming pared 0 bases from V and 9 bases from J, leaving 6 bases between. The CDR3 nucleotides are TGTGCCAGCTCACCACCGGCAACTGAGCAGTTCTTC. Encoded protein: CASSPPATEQFF.

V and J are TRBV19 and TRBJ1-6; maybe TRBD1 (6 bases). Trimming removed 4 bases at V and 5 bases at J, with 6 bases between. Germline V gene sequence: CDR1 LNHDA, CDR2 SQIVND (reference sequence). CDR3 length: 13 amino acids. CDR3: CASSRTDNSPLHF. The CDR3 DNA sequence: TGTGCCAGTAGTAGGACAGATAATTCACCCCTCCACTTT.

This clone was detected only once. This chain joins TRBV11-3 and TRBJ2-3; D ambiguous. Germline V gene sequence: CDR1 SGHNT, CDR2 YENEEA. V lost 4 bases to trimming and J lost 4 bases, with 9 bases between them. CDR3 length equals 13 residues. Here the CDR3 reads CASSWTSADTQYF. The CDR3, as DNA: TGTGCCAGCAGCTGGACCTCCGCAGATACGCAGTATTTT.

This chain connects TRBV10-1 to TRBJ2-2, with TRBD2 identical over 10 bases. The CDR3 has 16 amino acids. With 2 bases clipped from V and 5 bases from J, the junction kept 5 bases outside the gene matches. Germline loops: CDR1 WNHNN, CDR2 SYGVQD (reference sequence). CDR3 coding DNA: TGCGCCAGCAGTGAGGGAGCGGGAGGGCGGACCGGGGAGCTGTTTTTT. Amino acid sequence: CASSEGAGGRTGELFF.

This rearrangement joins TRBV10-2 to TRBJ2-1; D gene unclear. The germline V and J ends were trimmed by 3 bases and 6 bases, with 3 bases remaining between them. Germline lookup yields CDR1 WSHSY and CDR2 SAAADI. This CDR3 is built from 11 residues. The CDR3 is CASSEGNEQFF. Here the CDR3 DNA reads TGCGCCAGCAGTGAAGGCAATGAGCAGTTCTTC.

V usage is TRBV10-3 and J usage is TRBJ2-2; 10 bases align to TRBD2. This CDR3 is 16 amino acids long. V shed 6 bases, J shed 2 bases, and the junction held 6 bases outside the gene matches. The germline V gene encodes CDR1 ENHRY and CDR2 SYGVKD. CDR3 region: CAISQTSGANTGELFF. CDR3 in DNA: TGTGCCATCAGCCAAACTAGCGGGGCTAACACCGGGGAGCTGTTTTTT.

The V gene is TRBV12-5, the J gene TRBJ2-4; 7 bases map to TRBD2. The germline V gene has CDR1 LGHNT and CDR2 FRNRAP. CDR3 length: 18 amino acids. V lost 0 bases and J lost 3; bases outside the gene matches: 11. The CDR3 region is CASGLVATGGYDKNIQYF. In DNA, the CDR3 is TGTGCTAGTGGTTTGGTTGCTACCGGGGGGTATGACAAAAACATTCAGTACTTC.

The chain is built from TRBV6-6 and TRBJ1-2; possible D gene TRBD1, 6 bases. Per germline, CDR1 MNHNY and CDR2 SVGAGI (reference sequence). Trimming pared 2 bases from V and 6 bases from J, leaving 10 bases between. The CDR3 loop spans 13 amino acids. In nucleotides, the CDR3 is TGTGCCAGCAGTTACAGCCAGGGGCATGGCTACACCTTC. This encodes CASSYSQGHGYTF.

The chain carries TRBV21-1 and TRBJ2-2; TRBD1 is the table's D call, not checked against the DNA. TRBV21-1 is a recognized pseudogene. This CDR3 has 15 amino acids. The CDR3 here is CASDLAGRCTGELFF. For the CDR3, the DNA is TGTGCCAGCGATTTGGCAGGGCGTTGCACCGGGGAGCTGTTTTTT.

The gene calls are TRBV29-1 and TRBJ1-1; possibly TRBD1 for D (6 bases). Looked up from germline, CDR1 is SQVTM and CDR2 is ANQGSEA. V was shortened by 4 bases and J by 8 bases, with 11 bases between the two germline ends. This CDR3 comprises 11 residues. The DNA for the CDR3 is TGCAGCGTTGTAGGTCAGGGGGAAGCTTTCTTT. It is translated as CSVVGQGEAFF.

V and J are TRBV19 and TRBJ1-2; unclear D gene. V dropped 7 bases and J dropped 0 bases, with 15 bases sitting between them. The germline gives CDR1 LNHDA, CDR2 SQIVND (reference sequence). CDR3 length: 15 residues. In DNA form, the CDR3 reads TGTGCCAGTACCCATCCAAATAGAGCTAACTATGGCTACACCTTC. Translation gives CASTHPNRANYGYTF.

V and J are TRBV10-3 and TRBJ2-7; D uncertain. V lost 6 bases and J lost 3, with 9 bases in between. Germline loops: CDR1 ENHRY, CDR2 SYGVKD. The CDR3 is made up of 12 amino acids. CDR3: CAISDTGYEQYF. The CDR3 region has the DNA TGTGCCATCAGCGACACCGGCTACGAGCAGTACTTC.

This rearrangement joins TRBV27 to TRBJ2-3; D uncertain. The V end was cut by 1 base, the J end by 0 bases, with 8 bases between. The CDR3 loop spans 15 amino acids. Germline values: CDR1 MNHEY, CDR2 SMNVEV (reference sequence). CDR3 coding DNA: TGTGCCAGCAGTTTATGGGCCCTCAGCACAGATACGCAGTATTTT. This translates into CASSLWALSTDTQYF.

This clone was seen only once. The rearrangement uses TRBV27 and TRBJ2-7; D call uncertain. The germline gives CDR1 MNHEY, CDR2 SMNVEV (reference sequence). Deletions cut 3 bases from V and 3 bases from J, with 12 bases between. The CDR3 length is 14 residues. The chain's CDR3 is CASSLAPSYYEQYF. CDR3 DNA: TGTGCCAGCAGTTTGGCACCCTCCTACTACGAGCAGTACTTC.

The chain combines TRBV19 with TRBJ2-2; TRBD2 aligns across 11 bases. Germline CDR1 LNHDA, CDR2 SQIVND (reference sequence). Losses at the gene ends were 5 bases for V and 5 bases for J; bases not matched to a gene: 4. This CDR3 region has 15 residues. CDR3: CASSLAGGGTGELFF. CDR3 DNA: TGTGCCAGTAGTCTAGCGGGGGGCGGGACCGGGGAGCTGTTTTTT.

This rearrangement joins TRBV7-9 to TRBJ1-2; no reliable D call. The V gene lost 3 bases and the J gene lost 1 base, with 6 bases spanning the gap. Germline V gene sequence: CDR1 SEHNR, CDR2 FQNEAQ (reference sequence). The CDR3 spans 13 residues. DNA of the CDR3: TGTGCCAGCAGCTTTGCGGATAACTATGGCTACACCTTC. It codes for CASSFADNYGYTF.

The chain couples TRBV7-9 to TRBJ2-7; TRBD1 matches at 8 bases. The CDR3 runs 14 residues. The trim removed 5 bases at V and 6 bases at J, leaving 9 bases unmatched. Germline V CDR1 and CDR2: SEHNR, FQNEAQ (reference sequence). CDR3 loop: CASSPLDREVEQYF. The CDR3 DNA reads TGTGCCAGCAGCCCACTGGACAGGGAGGTCGAGCAGTACTTC.

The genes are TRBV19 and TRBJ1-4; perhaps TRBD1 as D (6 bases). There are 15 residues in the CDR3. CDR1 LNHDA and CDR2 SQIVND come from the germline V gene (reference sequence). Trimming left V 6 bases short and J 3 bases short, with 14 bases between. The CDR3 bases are TGTGCCAGTAGCCCCCTAGGACAGTCTAATGAAAAACTGTTTTTT. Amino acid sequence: CASSPLGQSNEKLFF.

The CDR3 DNA is TGTGCCAGCAGTGAATCCTCTTGGACAGGGGCCAGGCCCCAGCATTTT. This sequence encodes CASSESSWTGARPQHF. This chain links TRBV6-1 with TRBJ1-5; 9 nucleotides line up with TRBD1. Germline loops: CDR1 MNHNS, CDR2 SASEGT. This CDR3 spans 16 amino acids. The V and J ends lost 2 bases and 9 bases, in that order; junction bases with no gene match: 11.

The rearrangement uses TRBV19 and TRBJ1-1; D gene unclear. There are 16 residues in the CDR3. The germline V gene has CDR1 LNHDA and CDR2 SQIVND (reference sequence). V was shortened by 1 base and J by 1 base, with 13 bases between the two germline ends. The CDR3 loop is CASSIAGWLTNTEAFF. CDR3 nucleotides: TGTGCCAGTAGTATAGCCGGTTGGCTCACGAACACTGAAGCTTTCTTT.

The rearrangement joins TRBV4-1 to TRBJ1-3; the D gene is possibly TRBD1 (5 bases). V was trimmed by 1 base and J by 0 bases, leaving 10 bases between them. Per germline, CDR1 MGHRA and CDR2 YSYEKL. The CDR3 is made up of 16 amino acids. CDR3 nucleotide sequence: TGCGCCAGCAGCCAAGCTGACAGAATCTCTGGAAACACCATATATTTT. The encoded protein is CASSQADRISGNTIYF.

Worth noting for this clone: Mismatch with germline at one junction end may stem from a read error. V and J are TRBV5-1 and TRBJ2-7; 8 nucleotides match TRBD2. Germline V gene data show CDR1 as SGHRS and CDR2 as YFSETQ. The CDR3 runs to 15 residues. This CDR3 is CASSWRGLDSHEQYF. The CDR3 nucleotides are TGCGCCAGCAGCTGGAGGGGACTAGACTCCCACGAGCAGTACTTC.

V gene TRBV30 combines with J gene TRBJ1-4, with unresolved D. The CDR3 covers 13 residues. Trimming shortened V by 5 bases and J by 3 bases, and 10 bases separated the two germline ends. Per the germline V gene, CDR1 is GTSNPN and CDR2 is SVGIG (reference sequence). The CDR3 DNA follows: TGTGCCTGGGCTCACAGTTCTAATGAAAAACTGTTTTTT. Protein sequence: CAWAHSSNEKLFF.

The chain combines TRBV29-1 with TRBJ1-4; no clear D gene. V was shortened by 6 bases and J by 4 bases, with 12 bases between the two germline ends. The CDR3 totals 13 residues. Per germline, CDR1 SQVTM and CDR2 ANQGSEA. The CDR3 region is CSVSLGDNEKLFF. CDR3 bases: TGCAGCGTCTCCCTGGGCGATAATGAAAAACTGTTTTTT.

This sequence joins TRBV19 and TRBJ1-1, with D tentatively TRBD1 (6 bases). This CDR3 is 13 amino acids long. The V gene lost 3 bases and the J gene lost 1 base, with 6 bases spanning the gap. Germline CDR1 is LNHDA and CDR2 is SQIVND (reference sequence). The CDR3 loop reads CASSMTGNTEAFF. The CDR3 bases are TGTGCCAGTAGTATGACAGGGAACACTGAAGCTTTCTTT.

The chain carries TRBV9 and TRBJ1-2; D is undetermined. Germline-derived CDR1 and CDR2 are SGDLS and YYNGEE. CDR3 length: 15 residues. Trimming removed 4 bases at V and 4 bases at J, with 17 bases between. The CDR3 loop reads CASSSSFGEGYGYTF. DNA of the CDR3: TGTGCCAGCAGCTCCTCATTCGGGGAGGGCTATGGCTACACCTTC.

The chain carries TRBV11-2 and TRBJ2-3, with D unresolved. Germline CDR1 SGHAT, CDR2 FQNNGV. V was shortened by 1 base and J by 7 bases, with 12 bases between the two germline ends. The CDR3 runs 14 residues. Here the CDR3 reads CASSLGFSRNTQYF. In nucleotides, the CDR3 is TGTGCCAGCAGCTTAGGGTTTTCAAGGAATACGCAGTATTTT.

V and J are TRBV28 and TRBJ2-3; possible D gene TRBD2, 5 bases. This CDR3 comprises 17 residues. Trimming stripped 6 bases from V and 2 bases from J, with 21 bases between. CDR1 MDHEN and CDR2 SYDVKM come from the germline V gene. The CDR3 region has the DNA TGTGCCAGCAGCCCCGGAGTTGGGAGCGGATACACAGATACGCAGTATTTT. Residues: CASSPGVGSGYTDTQYF.

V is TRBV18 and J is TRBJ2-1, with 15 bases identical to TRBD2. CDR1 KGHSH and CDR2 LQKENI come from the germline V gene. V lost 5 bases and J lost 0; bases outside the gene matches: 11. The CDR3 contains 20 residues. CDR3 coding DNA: TGTGCCAGCTCAGTCCCGGGACTAGCGGGAGGCTCGAGCTCCTACAATGAGCAGTTCTTC. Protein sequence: CASSVPGLAGGSSSYNEQFF.

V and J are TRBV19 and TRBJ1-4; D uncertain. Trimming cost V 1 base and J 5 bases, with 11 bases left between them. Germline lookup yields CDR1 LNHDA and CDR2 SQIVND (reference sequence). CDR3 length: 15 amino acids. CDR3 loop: CASSIGPYWNEKLFF. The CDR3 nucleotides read TGTGCCAGTAGTATAGGACCTTACTGGAATGAAAAACTGTTTTTT.